Shown below are 27 T cell receptor beta chains from a single sample sequenced in a study of blood T cell repertoires in COVID-19. Measured with immunoSEQ multiplex PCR; TCRdb has only the in-frame clones, and not every one. Altogether about 170,000 clones are present, 80% to 85% being singletons, with the ten largest covering roughly 11%. Sample: peripheral blood. The receptors come from a man between 65 and 85 years old with active or convalescent COVID-19.

The genes are TRBV4-3 and TRBJ2-1; D might be TRBD2 (5 bases). V lost 5 bases and J lost 0, with 11 bases in between. CDR1 LGHNA and CDR2 YSLEER come from the germline V gene. The CDR3 spans 15 residues. The CDR3 here is CASSSRGSSYNEQFF. CDR3 in DNA: TGCGCCAGCAGCTCCCGGGGTAGCTCCTACAATGAGCAGTTCTTC.

V and J are TRBV7-8 and TRBJ2-1; weak D call: TRBD1 (5 bases). The CDR3 contains 12 residues. Trimming removed 6 bases from V and 5 bases from J, with 8 bases in between. The germline gives CDR1 SGHVS, CDR2 FQNEAQ. The DNA of the CDR3 is TGTGCCAGCAGGACAGCTGACAATGAGCAGTTCTTC. Its translation is CASRTADNEQFF.

This clone has just one count. The CDR3 sequence is CATGQGSLGELFF. Here the CDR3 DNA reads TGTGCCACCGGACAGGGGTCTCTAGGGGAGCTGTTTTTT. The chain has TRBV19 and TRBJ2-2; 9 bases line up with TRBD1. V dropped 10 bases and J dropped 8; count of bases not matched to a gene: 8. The CDR3 consists of 13 residues. Germline V gene sequence: CDR1 LNHDA, CDR2 SQIVND (reference sequence).

The chain links TRBV18 to TRBJ1-5; D gene uncertain. Germline V gives CDR1 KGHSH, CDR2 LQKENI. The CDR3 sequence is 17 residues long. Trimming shortened V by 2 bases and J by 4 bases, and 18 bases separated the two germline ends. CDR3 residues: CASSPSGAGTGNQPQHF. As DNA, the CDR3 is TGTGCCAGCTCACCATCAGGCGCAGGCACGGGGAATCAGCCCCAGCATTTT.

The chain uses TRBV29-1 and TRBJ1-2; unclear D gene. The V and J ends lost 1 base and 8 bases respectively, with 2 bases between them. Germline loops: CDR1 SQVTM, CDR2 ANQGSEA. CDR3 length: 9 residues. The chain's CDR3 is CSVEVGYTF. CDR3 DNA: TGCAGCGTTGAAGTAGGCTACACCTTC.

The V and J genes are TRBV18 and TRBJ2-3, with 7 bases aligning to TRBD1. The J segment lost 0 bases and the V segment lost 3 bases, leaving 3 bases of the junction unmatched. The CDR3 is made up of 15 amino acids. CDR1 and CDR2 from the germline V gene are KGHSH and LQKENI. CDR3 amino acids: CASSPTGASTDTQYF. As DNA, the CDR3 is TGTGCCAGCTCACCTACAGGGGCCAGCACAGATACGCAGTATTTT.

The V gene is TRBV27, the J gene TRBJ1-6; 9 nucleotides align to TRBD1. Germline V gives CDR1 MNHEY, CDR2 SMNVEV (reference sequence). The CDR3 spans 16 residues. Germline trimming cut 1 base from V and 8 bases from J; bases unmatched to any gene: 6. The CDR3, as DNA: TGTGCCAGCAGTTTATGGTTGGGACAGGGTGATTCACCCCTCCACTTT. As protein: CASSLWLGQGDSPLHF.

The V call is TRBV13, the J call TRBJ1-5; D might be TRBD1 (6 bases). The CDR3 is 14 residues long. Germline V lookup: CDR1 PRHDT, CDR2 FYEKMQ (reference sequence). V was shortened by 5 bases and J by 3 bases, with 11 bases between the two germline ends. CDR3 in DNA: TGTGCCAGCAGCATGACAGGATACAATCAGCCCCAGCATTTT. Amino acids: CASSMTGYNQPQHF.

This clone was seen once. The J gene is TRBJ2-7, the V gene TRBV11-2; D gene uncertain. CDR3 length equals 13 residues. Per the germline V gene, CDR1 is SGHAT and CDR2 is FQNNGV. Deletions cut 5 bases from V and 3 bases from J, with 11 bases between. The CDR3 nucleotides are TGTGCCAGCAGCCACCCCCCGGTCTACGAGCAGTACTTC. This gives the protein CASSHPPVYEQYF. The complete variable domain, with remaining parts taken from reference TRBV11-2 and TRBJ2-7, reads EAGVAQSPRYKIIEKRQSVAFWCNPISGHATLYWYQQILGQGPKLLIQFQNNGVVDDSQLPKDRFSAERLKGVDSTLKIQPAKLEDSAVYLCASSHPPVYEQYFGPGTRLTVT.

The CDR3 loop reads CASSRALAASSYEQYF. The CDR3 DNA sequence: TGTGCCAGCAGCCGCGCCTTAGCGGCTAGCTCCTACGAGCAGTACTTC. The chain is built from TRBV3-1 (or the pseudogene TRBV3-2) and TRBJ2-7, with D perhaps matching TRBD2 (6 bases). Germline assignment: CDR1 LGHDT and CDR2 YNNKEL (reference sequence). The CDR3 runs to 16 residues. The V and J ends lost 4 bases and 0 bases respectively, with 16 bases between them.

CDR3 nucleotides: TGTGCCAGCAGCTCCGGTTCTCTGGGCTACACCTTC. This codes for CASSSGSLGYTF. The chain combines TRBV11-2 with TRBJ1-2; D gene ambiguous. The CDR3 loop spans 12 amino acids. The ends were cut back, 4 bases at V and 8 bases at J, with 11 bases in the middle. CDR1 is SGHAT and CDR2 is FQNNGV in the germline V gene. The variable domain in full, completed from reference TRBV11-2 and TRBJ1-2, reads EAGVAQSPRYKIIEKRQSVAFWCNPISGHATLYWYQQILGQGPKLLIQFQNNGVVDDSQLPKDRFSAERLKGVDSTLKIQPAKLEDSAVYLCASSSGSLGYTFGSGTRLTVV.

The chain joins TRBV27 to TRBJ1-2; D might be TRBD1 (5 bases). The CDR3 has 15 residues. V was pared by 6 bases and J by 0 bases, with 14 bases between. Germline V lookup: CDR1 MNHEY, CDR2 SMNVEV (reference sequence). The CDR3 region has the DNA TGTGCCAGCAGGTATCAGGGTCCTACTAACTATGGCTACACCTTC. It encodes CASRYQGPTNYGYTF.

The CDR3 region has the DNA TGTGCCAGCAGCCCAAGTATGCGGGAGACCCAGTACTTC. This translates into CASSPSMRETQYF. V usage is TRBV3-1 (or the pseudogene TRBV3-2) and J usage is TRBJ2-5; D is undetermined. V lost 4 bases, J lost 5 bases, and 11 bases lay in between. Per the germline V gene, CDR1 is LGHDT and CDR2 is YNNKEL (reference sequence). The CDR3 is made up of 13 amino acids.

The chain couples TRBV24-1 to TRBJ2-3, with D perhaps TRBD1 (5 bases). Germline V gene sequence: CDR1 KGHDR, CDR2 SFDVKD. The CDR3 has 15 residues. V was trimmed by 4 bases and J by 5 bases, leaving 15 bases between them. The CDR3 reads CATSDDAGRVDTQYF. CDR3 DNA: TGTGCCACCAGTGACGACGCTGGCAGGGTAGATACGCAGTATTTT.

DNA for the CDR3: TGTGCCAGCAGCCTTCCAACAGGGGGAACATCACCCCTCCACTTT. It yields the protein CASSLPTGGTSPLHF. The chain carries TRBV7-2 and TRBJ1-6; 8 bases agree with TRBD1. The V and J ends lost 5 bases and 10 bases, in that order; junction bases with no gene match: 10. Germline loops: CDR1 SGHTA, CDR2 FQGNSA. This CDR3 is 15 amino acids long. The full variable domain, in which reference TRBV7-2 and TRBJ1-6 provide the parts outside the CDR3, is GAGVSQSPSNKVTEKGKDVELRCDPISGHTALYWYRQSLGQGLEFLIYFQGNSAPDKSGLPSDRFSAERTGGSVSTLTIQRTQQEDSAVYLCASSLPTGGTSPLHFGNGTRLTVT.

V is TRBV7-2 and J is TRBJ2-5, with 10 positions matching TRBD2. The V gene's germline CDR1 is SGHTA and CDR2 FQGNSA. The V gene end was trimmed by 2 bases and the J gene end by 1 base; junction bases not matched to a gene: 4. The CDR3 spans 16 residues. CDR3 sequence (DNA): TGTGCCAGCAGCTTATCGGGACTAGCGTCCCAAGAGACCCAGTACTTC. It yields the protein CASSLSGLASQETQYF.

The V and J genes are TRBV30 and TRBJ1-6; D ambiguous. The germline V gene encodes CDR1 GTSNPN and CDR2 SVGIG (reference sequence). The CDR3 spans 16 residues. V shed 0 bases and J shed 0 bases, with 9 bases lying between them. The CDR3 bases are TGTGCCTGGAGTGTAAAATCGAGCTCCTATAATTCACCCCTCCACTTT. It is translated as CAWSVKSSSYNSPLHF. Together with reference TRBV30 and TRBJ1-6, the CDR3 gives the full variable domain: SQTIHQWPATLVQPVGSPLSLECTVEGTSNPNLYWYRQAAGRGLQLLFYSVGIGQISSEVPQNLSASRPQDRQFILSSKKLLLSDSGFYLCAWSVKSSSYNSPLHFGNGTRLTVT.

V usage is TRBV6-2 or TRBV6-3 and J usage is TRBJ2-1, with 10 bases fitting TRBD2. This CDR3 is 15 amino acids long. The germline V gene encodes CDR1 MNHEY and CDR2 SVGEGT. Trimming cost V 2 bases and J 8 bases; bases outside gene matches: 6. The CDR3 nucleotides read TGTGCCAGCAGTTACCAGAGGACTAGCGGCCATGAGCAGTTCTTC. Its protein is CASSYQRTSGHEQFF.

This chain joins TRBV5-1 and TRBJ2-1, with 8 bases matching TRBD2. The junction had 9 bases not matched to a gene; V was cut back by 3 bases and J by 7 bases. The CDR3 runs to 15 residues. Per the germline V gene, CDR1 is SGHRS and CDR2 is YFSETQ. The CDR3 region has the DNA TGCGCCAGCAGCTCACTCCCCGGGAGGGGTAATGAGCAGTTCTTC. Its protein is CASSSLPGRGNEQFF.

This clone was counted a few times. The CDR3 DNA follows: TGTGCCAGCAGCGTAGAGGGGGGGGGCAATCAGCCCCAGCATTTT. Amino acids: CASSVEGGGNQPQHF. This sequence joins TRBV9 and TRBJ1-5; possibly TRBD1 for D (6 bases). V lost 0 bases, J lost 2 bases, and 9 bases lay in between. Germline V gene data show CDR1 as SGDLS and CDR2 as YYNGEE. There are 15 residues in the CDR3.

The V call is TRBV7-2, the J call TRBJ2-7, with D possibly matching TRBD1 (5 bases). Trimming removed 4 bases at V and 0 bases at J, with 10 bases between. From germline, CDR1 is SGHTA and CDR2 FQGNSA. The CDR3 length is 14 residues. In nucleotides, the CDR3 is TGTGCCAGCAGCTCATTAGGGGCCTCCTACGAGCAGTACTTC. Protein sequence: CASSSLGASYEQYF.

The rearrangement joins TRBV7-8 to TRBJ2-7; the D is unclear. V gave up 1 base and J gave up 2 bases, with 15 bases separating them. CDR1 and CDR2 from the germline V gene are SGHVS and FQNEAQ. There are 16 residues in the CDR3. The CDR3 DNA sequence: TGTGCCAGCAGCTTAGTCACAAGTCTCATCCCCTACGAGCAGTACTTC. Translation gives CASSLVTSLIPYEQYF.

The chain couples TRBV19 to TRBJ2-4, with D possibly matching TRBD2 (6 bases). The CDR3 has 16 residues. Trimming took off 5 bases at V and 1 base at J, with 15 bases between the two ends. From germline, CDR1 is LNHDA and CDR2 SQIVND (reference sequence). CDR3 nucleotide sequence: TGTGCCAGTAGTTCCGATGGGCGGGGTGCCAAAAACATTCAGTACTTC. This encodes CASSSDGRGAKNIQYF. The full variable domain, in which reference TRBV19 and TRBJ2-4 provide the parts outside the CDR3, is DGGITQSPKYLFRKEGQNVTLSCEQNLNHDAMYWYRQDPGQGLRLIYYSQIVNDFQKGDIAEGYSVSREKKESFPLTVTSAQKNPTAFYLCASSSDGRGAKNIQYFGAGTRLSVL.

The chain carries TRBV18 and TRBJ2-1; the match to TRBD2 covers 12 bases. J gave up 0 bases and V 6 bases, and 9 bases lay outside the gene matches. The CDR3 has 18 amino acids. Germline V CDR1 and CDR2: KGHSH, LQKENI. In DNA form, the CDR3 reads TGTGCCAGCTCTCTACTAGGGACTAGCGGGTTCTCCTACAATGAGCAGTTCTTC. Its protein product is CASSLLGTSGFSYNEQFF. Supplemented by reference TRBV18 and TRBJ2-1, the full variable domain reads NAGVMQNPRHLVRRRGQEARLRCSPMKGHSHVYWYRQLPEEGLKFMVYLQKENIIDESGMPKERFSAEFPKEGPSILRIQQVVRGDSAAYFCASSLLGTSGFSYNEQFFGPGTRLTVL.

The chain is built from TRBV28 and TRBJ1-6, with 9 bases fitting TRBD1. V dropped 5 bases and J dropped 7; count of bases not matched to a gene: 3. The CDR3 is made up of 14 amino acids. Germline V gene lookup returns CDR1 MDHEN and CDR2 SYDVKM. The CDR3 protein is CASSDGTGNSPLHF. CDR3 bases: TGTGCCAGCAGTGATGGGACAGGGAATTCACCCCTCCACTTT.

The chain combines TRBV7-3 with TRBJ2-1, with 10 bases matching TRBD2. There are 15 residues in the CDR3. V trimming: 3 bases; J trimming: 5 bases; junction bases outside the gene matches: 4. Germline loops: CDR1 SGHTA, CDR2 FQGTGA. Here the CDR3 reads CASSLSSGRHNEQFF. The CDR3 region has the DNA TGTGCCAGCAGCTTGTCTAGCGGGAGACACAATGAGCAGTTCTTC.

The rearrangement links TRBV3-1 (or the pseudogene TRBV3-2) to TRBJ1-6, with 10 bases identical to TRBD1. The CDR3 totals 14 residues. V gave up 6 bases and J gave up 8 bases; unmatched junction bases: 4. From germline, CDR1 is LGHDT and CDR2 YNNKEL (reference sequence). The CDR3 coding sequence is TGTGCCAGCAGTCTGGGGACAGGGGATTCACCCCTCCACTTT. It is translated as CASSLGTGDSPLHF.